This T cell receptor (beta chain) was obtained from a study of shared clonotypes between healthy human individuals. Whole-study results and caveats: It was anticipated that sequencing depth would influence how many clonotypes donors shared.

Concerning this clone itself: Its antigen is still unknown.

CDR3 length: 16 amino acids. Germline values: CDR1 KGHSH, CDR2 LQKENI. The junction had 6 bases not matched to a gene; V was cut back by 4 bases and J by 4 bases. As defined, naive CD8 cells were CD45RO-negative and positively selected for CCR7, with terminally differentiated effector memory CD45RA+ cells excluded. Donors comprised healthy HIV-negative adults lacking recent acute infections or vaccinations. A roughly 200 ng quantity of DNA, roughly 29,000 T cell genomes, went into the sorted-subset replicate PCRs. Data came from immunoSEQ multiplex PCR; TCRdb stores just in-frame clones and leaves some out. The table lists some 580,000 clones, 95% to 98% of them singletons, with 0.3% to 0.35% in the top ten.

This clonotype was obtained from a man younger than 45 in good health. Sequencing input: naive CD8+ T cells sorted from blood. This chain joins TRBV18 and TRBJ2-1; TRBD2 aligns across 11 bases. CDR3 coding DNA: TGTGCCAGCTCACTCGAACTAGCGGGAGATTACAATGAGCAGTTCTTC. This sequence encodes CASSLELAGDYNEQFF.